The 9 T cell receptor beta chains presented below share a single source sample, sequenced in a study of T-cell memory formation after mild COVID-19. TCRdb called the 5' RACE reads again in MiXCR, with one record for every CDR3 protein. This repertoire shows some 160,000 distinct CDR3 sequences, roughly 13% found once; its top ten account for approximately 3.3%. Sample: PBMCs or a T cell subset sorted from them (not recorded which). These receptors came from a man aged 18 to 35 who had mild COVID-19 (a few samples of this study predate the infection). Cell type and time point are not known.

This clonotype has at least ten counts. This chain links TRBV20-1 with TRBJ1-2; D is unclear. The V and J ends lost 0 bases and 0 bases respectively, with 17 bases between them. Germline V gene lookup returns CDR1 DFQATT and CDR2 SNEGSKA (reference sequence). The CDR3 covers 17 residues. The CDR3 sequence is CSARDRTIPLANYGYTF. The CDR3 DNA follows: TGCAGTGCTAGAGATCGGACCATACCCCTTGCTAACTATGGCTACACCTTC.

The CDR3 region has the DNA TGCAGTGCTAGTCGACAGGGATGGTATGAAAAACTGTTTTTT. This sequence encodes CSASRQGWYEKLFF. This sequence joins TRBV20-1 and TRBJ1-4, with TRBD1 identical over 7 bases. The CDR3 has 14 amino acids. From germline, CDR1 is DFQATT and CDR2 SNEGSKA (reference sequence). J lost 6 bases, V lost 3 bases, and 7 bases had no gene match.

This clonotype has only a few counts. The rearrangement uses TRBV5-1 and TRBJ2-3, with 8 nucleotides matching TRBD2. Germline CDR1 is SGHRS and CDR2 is YFSETQ. CDR3 length: 17 residues. Unmatched junction bases numbered 8, after V lost 0 bases and J lost 2 bases. The DNA for the CDR3 is TGCGCCAGCAGCTTGGTCGGCTGGCGGGGGGACACAGATACGCAGTATTTT. This sequence encodes CASSLVGWRGDTDTQYF.

The chain has TRBV12-3 or TRBV12-4 and TRBJ1-2, with D perhaps TRBD1 (5 bases). The CDR3 is 14 amino acids. With 1 base removed from V and 8 bases from J, the gap between germline ends came to 14 bases. The CDR3 is CASSLGAGRGGYTF. The CDR3 DNA is TGTGCCAGCAGTTTAGGGGCAGGGAGAGGGGGCTACACCTTC.

The sample holds many counts of this clonotype. The chain couples TRBV5-1 to TRBJ2-1; D not resolved. V was cut by 1 base and J by 7 bases, with 9 bases left in between. Germline CDR1 reads SGHRS; CDR2 reads YFSETQ. The CDR3 totals 13 residues. Written as DNA, the CDR3 is TGCGCCAGCAGCTTGTCAGAAGCAAATGAGCAGTTCTTC. Protein product: CASSLSEANEQFF.

The sample holds a few counts of this clonotype. V usage is TRBV6-2 or TRBV6-3 and J usage is TRBJ2-3; 10 bases align to TRBD1. The junction had 5 bases not matched to a gene; V was cut back by 7 bases and J by 4 bases. Germline V lookup: CDR1 MNHEY, CDR2 SVGEGT. The CDR3 runs to 14 residues. The CDR3 nucleotides are TGTGCCAGCAAGACAGGGGGCTTCGCAGATACGCAGTATTTT. As protein: CASKTGGFADTQYF.

The rearrangement joins TRBV11-2 to TRBJ1-6; 7 bases fit TRBD1. The CDR3 spans 13 residues. Germline V gives CDR1 SGHAT, CDR2 FQNNGV. Trimming cost V 5 bases and J 10 bases; bases outside gene matches: 5. CDR3 in DNA: TGTGCCAGCAGCGGGACAGTCGGGTCACCCCTCCACTTT. It translates to CASSGTVGSPLHF.

This sequence joins TRBV25-1 and TRBJ1-2, with D unclear. The CDR3 covers 14 residues. Germline CDR1 is MGHDK and CDR2 is SYGVNS. Trimming removed 2 bases from V and 3 bases from J, with 10 bases in between. The CDR3 sequence: CASSEPGKHYGYTF. The CDR3 DNA reads TGTGCCAGCAGTGAACCGGGCAAGCACTATGGCTACACCTTC.

At least ten counts were recorded for this clonotype. The gene calls are TRBV11-3 and TRBJ2-5; no definite D call. The germline V gene encodes CDR1 SGHNT and CDR2 YENEEA. The CDR3 sequence is 13 residues long. V dropped 5 bases and J dropped 5 bases, with 12 bases sitting between them. The CDR3 DNA reads TGTGCCAGCAGCCCCCGGATGCGGGAGACCCAGTACTTC. Its protein product is CASSPRMRETQYF.